The 23 T cell receptor beta chains reported below all come from one sample, sequenced in a study of control samples from healthy donors and cancer patients. TCRdb keeps only in-frame clones here, not all; method: immunoSEQ multiplex PCR. The repertoire holds over 120,000 clones, with 91% as singletons. Material for sequencing was blood. The receptors shown here come from a young man in good health.

The chain uses TRBV15 and TRBJ2-3, with a weak D call TRBD2 (6 bases). V was clipped by 4 bases and J by 2 bases, with 16 bases between them. Germline V gives CDR1 LNHNV, CDR2 YYDKDF (reference sequence). This CDR3 has 16 residues. The DNA for the CDR3 is TGTGCCACCAGCACAAACCGGGGGTTCTACACAGATACGCAGTATTTT. Translation gives CATSTNRGFYTDTQYF.

The chain is built from TRBV19 and TRBJ1-2; no definite D call. From germline, CDR1 is LNHDA and CDR2 SQIVND (reference sequence). The CDR3 is 14 amino acids. V gave up 3 bases and J gave up 4 bases, with 12 bases separating them. CDR3 DNA sequence: TGTGCCAGTAGTATGCAAGGGCTTGTCTATGGCTACACCTTC. Protein sequence: CASSMQGLVYGYTF.

The chain carries TRBV6-6 and TRBJ2-7; D is unclear. Germline CDR1 reads MNHNY; CDR2 reads SVGAGI (reference sequence). CDR3 length: 14 amino acids. The germline V and J ends were trimmed by 2 bases and 0 bases, with 8 bases remaining between them. The CDR3 bases are TGTGCCAGCAGTTACCTGGACGGCTCCTACGAGCAGTACTTC. Residues: CASSYLDGSYEQYF.

This clone was found once. The gene calls are TRBV15 and TRBJ2-7, with 9 bases identical to TRBD1. After removal of 5 bases from V and 2 bases from J, the junction contained 4 bases not matched to a gene. There are 14 residues in the CDR3. CDR1 and CDR2 from the germline V gene are LNHNV and YYDKDF (reference sequence). The CDR3 is CATSRDRDTYEQYF. The CDR3 DNA sequence: TGTGCCACCAGCCGGGACAGGGACACCTACGAGCAGTACTTC.

This clone has more than one count but fewer than ten. The chain combines TRBV6-1 with TRBJ1-5, with D possibly matching TRBD1 (5 bases). V dropped 2 bases and J dropped 3 bases, with 11 bases sitting between them. Looked up from germline, CDR1 is MNHNS and CDR2 is SASEGT. This CDR3 has 15 residues. The CDR3 loop reads CASSEIQGFNQPQHF. Written as DNA, the CDR3 is TGTGCCAGCAGTGAAATCCAGGGCTTCAATCAGCCCCAGCATTTT.

The chain combines TRBV7-9 with TRBJ2-3, with TRBD2 matching over 9 bases. The V gene's germline CDR1 is SEHNR and CDR2 FQNEAQ (reference sequence). CDR3 length: 16 residues. Trimming at V came to 4 bases and at J to 6 bases, leaving 11 bases not matched to a gene. CDR3 sequence (DNA): TGTGCCAGCAGCTCGAACCCCCGGACTAGCGCCGATACGCAGTATTTT. Encoded protein: CASSSNPRTSADTQYF.

The genes are TRBV6-5 and TRBJ2-3, with D possibly being TRBD1 (8 bases). V shed 5 bases and J shed 3 bases, with 12 bases lying between them. The CDR3 contains 14 residues. The germline V gene has CDR1 MNHEY and CDR2 SVGAGI. In DNA form, the CDR3 reads TGTGCCAGCAGTCAACAGGGGGGGACAGATACGCAGTATTTT. Protein product: CASSQQGGTDTQYF.

This clone was observed a single time. The rearrangement uses TRBV5-1 and TRBJ1-1; D is unclear. Trimming removed 6 bases from V and 1 base from J, with 16 bases in between. This CDR3 contains 15 residues. Germline V gene data show CDR1 as SGHRS and CDR2 as YFSETQ. The CDR3 here is CASTSPFFPNTEAFF. CDR3 coding DNA: TGCGCCAGCACCAGCCCCTTTTTTCCGAACACTGAAGCTTTCTTT. The full variable domain, with the rest looked up from reference TRBV5-1 and TRBJ1-1, is KAGVTQTPRYLIKTRGQQVTLSCSPISGHRSVSWYQQTPGQGLQFLFEYFSETQRNKGNFPGRFSGRQFSNSRSEMNVSTLELGDSALYLCASTSPFFPNTEAFFGQGTRLTVV.

The chain couples TRBV7-9 to TRBJ2-2; 7 positions agree with TRBD2. V shed 5 bases, J shed 4 bases, and the junction held 13 bases outside the gene matches. The CDR3 contains 17 residues. Germline V lookup: CDR1 SEHNR, CDR2 FQNEAQ (reference sequence). Here the CDR3 DNA reads TGTGCCAGCAGCCCTTACGCGGGGAGGGAGATCACCGGGGAGCTGTTTTTT. Translation gives CASSPYAGREITGELFF.

The CDR3 DNA reads as TGTGCCAGCAGCCCCAGGAACGGGGGGGCGGTAGATACGCAGTATTTT. The encoded protein is CASSPRNGGAVDTQYF. The V call is TRBV9, the J call TRBJ2-3; 8 nucleotides agree with TRBD2. The V gene end was trimmed by 4 bases and the J gene end by 5 bases; junction bases not matched to a gene: 12. Germline-derived CDR1 and CDR2 are SGDLS and YYNGEE. CDR3 size: 16 residues.

The chain combines TRBV5-8 with TRBJ2-5; TRBD1 is a possible D gene (5 bases). The CDR3 length is 15 residues. Trimming removed 1 base at V and 5 bases at J, with 15 bases between. Looked up from germline, CDR1 is SGHTS and CDR2 is YDEGEE. In DNA form, the CDR3 reads TGTGCCAGCAGCTTGAGGGGTATGAGCAGGGAGACCCAGTACTTC. It translates to CASSLRGMSRETQYF.

V is TRBV7-2 and J is TRBJ2-2; 9 bases are shared with TRBD2. After removal of 1 base from V and 7 bases from J, the junction contained 10 bases not matched to a gene. From germline, CDR1 is SGHTA and CDR2 FQGNSA. The CDR3 loop spans 17 amino acids. CDR3 protein: CASSLGGPGLASGELFF. The CDR3 DNA follows: TGTGCCAGCAGCTTAGGGGGGCCGGGACTAGCTAGCGGGGAGCTGTTTTTT.

This sequence joins TRBV7-6 and TRBJ1-1; weak D call: TRBD1 (6 bases). V lost 2 bases, J lost 4 bases, and 14 bases lay in between. Germline CDR1 is SGHVS and CDR2 is FNYEAQ. This CDR3 comprises 15 residues. The CDR3 reads CASSLNRVKGTEAFF. Here the CDR3 DNA reads TGTGCCAGCAGCTTAAACAGGGTCAAAGGCACTGAAGCTTTCTTT.

The rearrangement uses TRBV6-6 and TRBJ2-7, with TRBD1 matching 9 bases. The J segment lost 5 bases and the V segment lost 6 bases, leaving 5 bases of the junction unmatched. Germline assignment: CDR1 MNHNY and CDR2 SVGAGI (reference sequence). The length of the CDR3 is 13 residues. The CDR3 loop is CASSPGQGNEQYF. CDR3 nucleotides: TGTGCCAGCAGCCCGGGACAGGGAAACGAGCAGTACTTC.

The chain has TRBV10-2 and TRBJ2-4, with 8 bases that match TRBD1. Per the germline V gene, CDR1 is WSHSY and CDR2 is SAAADI. Trimming removed 2 bases from V and 0 bases from J; junction bases left unmatched: 12. The CDR3 consists of 19 residues. In DNA, the CDR3 is TGCGCCAGCAGTGAGCCCGGCCGGACAGGGCAGCTAGCCAAAAACATTCAGTACTTC. Translating gives CASSEPGRTGQLAKNIQYF.

V is TRBV6-6 and J is TRBJ1-2; D is undetermined. The V end was cut by 2 bases, the J end by 4 bases, with 17 bases between. The CDR3 contains 16 residues. From germline, CDR1 is MNHNY and CDR2 SVGAGI (reference sequence). CDR3 nucleotide sequence: TGTGCCAGCAGTTACGGTAAAACAGTTCGGGGCTATGGCTACACCTTC. It encodes CASSYGKTVRGYGYTF.

The genes are TRBV10-2 and TRBJ1-2; D not certain. V was clipped by 5 bases and J by 8 bases, with 9 bases between them. From germline, CDR1 is WSHSY and CDR2 SAAADI. The CDR3 loop spans 11 amino acids. The CDR3 protein is CASSTGEGYTF. For the CDR3, the DNA is TGCGCCAGCAGTACCGGGGAGGGCTACACCTTC.

The rearrangement joins TRBV19 to TRBJ1-5, with D perhaps TRBD1 (5 bases). Trimming removed 5 bases from V and 3 bases from J, with 14 bases in between. Germline values: CDR1 LNHDA, CDR2 SQIVND (reference sequence). This CDR3 comprises 15 residues. This chain's CDR3 is CASSPSAGPNQPQHF. CDR3 bases: TGTGCCAGTAGTCCTTCTGCGGGGCCCAATCAGCCCCAGCATTTT.

The chain employs TRBV29-1 and TRBJ1-2; D unclear. This CDR3 is built from 12 residues. V lost 8 bases to trimming and J lost 4 bases, with 14 bases between them. Germline V CDR1 and CDR2: SQVTM, ANQGSEA. The CDR3 coding sequence is TGCAGCCAGCTACACGTACTCTATGGCTACACCTTC. It encodes CSQLHVLYGYTF.

The rearrangement joins TRBV27 to TRBJ1-4, with no clear D. CDR1 and CDR2 (germline): MNHEY, SMNVEV (reference sequence). V lost 3 bases and J 9 bases, leaving 14 bases between the germline ends. The CDR3 has 14 residues. The DNA of the CDR3 is TGTGCCAGCAGTTTTGCGGGATCGGAGAAAAAACTGTTTTTT. Protein product: CASSFAGSEKKLFF. Full variable domain (remainder filled in from reference TRBV27 and TRBJ1-4): EAQVTQNPRYLITVTGKKLTVTCSQNMNHEYMSWYRQDPGLGLRQIYYSMNVEVTDKGDVPEGYKVSRKEKRNFPLILESPSPNQTSLYFCASSFAGSEKKLFFGSGTQLSVL.

The chain recombines TRBV27 with TRBJ1-1, with TRBD1 identical over 7 bases. J gave up 6 bases and V 5 bases, and 12 bases lay outside the gene matches. Germline V gene lookup returns CDR1 MNHEY and CDR2 SMNVEV (reference sequence). The CDR3 runs 15 residues. CDR3 loop: CASSPLLQGFSEAFF. The DNA of the CDR3 is TGTGCCAGCAGTCCCCTCTTACAGGGGTTCTCTGAAGCTTTCTTT.

V gene TRBV27 combines with J gene TRBJ1-5; D not certain. V gave up 7 bases and J gave up 6 bases, with 13 bases separating them. The CDR3 runs to 13 residues. Germline V gene lookup returns CDR1 MNHEY and CDR2 SMNVEV (reference sequence). DNA of the CDR3: TGTGCCAGCACCCTCGGGGTGGGTCAGCCCCAGCATTTT. Protein product: CASTLGVGQPQHF.

V and J are TRBV29-1 and TRBJ2-3; 9 bases map to TRBD2. This CDR3 is 14 amino acids long. V gave up 5 bases and J gave up 4 bases; unmatched junction bases: 7. The germline CDR1 and CDR2 sequences are SQVTM and ANQGSEA. The CDR3 bases are TGCAGCGTTAAACCGCGGGGGGGCCCAGATACGCAGTATTTT. Protein: CSVKPRGGPDTQYF.